One T cell receptor (beta chain) is described in this entry. The data belong to a study of blood T cell repertoires in COVID-19. Study in general: T cells, B-cell-depleted T cells, or PBMCs provided the cDNA or gDNA that served as material.

Using immunoSEQ multiplex PCR, the repertoire was profiled, and TCRdb retains in-frame clones only, with some absent. The data show 400,000 to 550,000 clones, approximately 90% seen once. The V end lost 4 bases, the J end lost 6 bases, and 9 bases lay between the germline ends. The CDR3 covers 12 residues. Per the germline V gene, CDR1 is SGHRS and CDR2 is YFSETQ. The TCR was taken from a woman aged 25-40 years with acute or convalescent COVID-19. Sequencing was performed on peripheral blood. The gene calls are TRBV5-1 and TRBJ2-3; possible D gene TRBD1, 6 bases. The DNA for the CDR3 is TGCGCCAGCAGCGGACAGAGGGATACGCAGTATTTT. It yields the protein CASSGQRDTQYF.